A single sample is the source of the 8 T cell receptor beta chains below, sequenced in a study of a mutant IDH1 vaccine in newly diagnosed glioma. The protocol was immunoSEQ multiplex PCR, while the TCRdb copy is restricted to in-frame clones and leaves out a portion. The sample records 110,000 or so clones, 90% being singletons. These receptors lack a known antigen. Noted time point: week 11, during vaccination. Each vaccine dose was 300 ug of mutant IDH1 20-mer peptide, with topical imiquimod. The sequencing used PBMCs, collected from a glioma patient whose treatment included an IDH1 peptide vaccine. Receptors originate from a woman in her forties or fifties with glioma.

V usage is TRBV10-1 and J usage is TRBJ2-7; D remains unclear. This CDR3 is 12 amino acids long. V was clipped by 4 bases and J by 4 bases, with 8 bases between them. The germline gives CDR1 WNHNN, CDR2 SYGVQD (reference sequence). For the CDR3, the DNA is TGCGCCAGCAGTGGGGGTGGATACGAGCAGTACTTC. It codes for CASSGGGYEQYF.

The chain joins TRBV7-2 to TRBJ2-7; D is possibly TRBD1 (6 bases). Germline V gene data show CDR1 as SGHTA and CDR2 as FQGNSA. V lost 1 base and J lost 5, with 15 bases in between. This CDR3 region has 15 residues. CDR3 region: CASSLVGQGRDEQYF. CDR3 nucleotides: TGTGCCAGCAGCTTAGTGGGACAAGGACGGGACGAGCAGTACTTC.

The genes are TRBV4-2 and TRBJ1-4; D is perhaps TRBD1 (6 bases). From germline, CDR1 is LGHNA and CDR2 YNFKEQ. The CDR3 is 18 amino acids. The V end lost 0 bases, the J end lost 7 bases, and 21 bases lay between the germline ends. In DNA, the CDR3 is TGTGCCAGCAGCCAAGATAACGTACGGGCACAGGGAGGTGAAAAACTGTTTTTT. Amino acid sequence: CASSQDNVRAQGGEKLFF.

This clone occurred once. This chain connects TRBV30 to TRBJ2-1, with D maybe TRBD1 (5 bases). The V end lost 4 bases, the J end lost 10 bases, and 14 bases lay between the germline ends. CDR3 size: 12 residues. Germline lookup yields CDR1 GTSNPN and CDR2 SVGIG (reference sequence). Here the CDR3 reads CAWTSGLGEQFF. CDR3 nucleotide sequence: TGTGCCTGGACCTCAGGGTTAGGGGAGCAGTTCTTC. Full variable domain (rest looked up from reference TRBV30 and TRBJ2-1): SQTIHQWPATLVQPVGSPLSLECTVEGTSNPNLYWYRQAAGRGLQLLFYSVGIGQISSEVPQNLSASRPQDRQFILSSKKLLLSDSGFYLCAWTSGLGEQFFGPGTRLTVL.

V gene TRBV1 combines with J gene TRBJ2-3; TRBD1, as called in the table, went unchecked against the DNA. TRBV1 is described as a pseudogene. This CDR3 region has 14 residues. The CDR3 nucleotides read TGCACCAGCACGACATTCGCTAGCACAGATACGCAGTATTTT. The encoded protein is CTSTTFASTDTQYF.

This clone was seen a single time. The J gene is TRBJ1-4, the V gene TRBV7-6; D gene ambiguous. The CDR3 is made up of 18 amino acids. V lost 1 base and J 1 base, leaving 16 bases between the germline ends. The germline V gene encodes CDR1 SGHVS and CDR2 FNYEAQ. Written as DNA, the CDR3 is TGTGCCAGCAGCTTAGGGACCCCGGGCCGCAGAACTAATGAAAAACTGTTTTTT. Amino acids: CASSLGTPGRRTNEKLFF.

The chain has TRBV19 and TRBJ1-2, with no clear D. The V and J ends lost 7 bases and 8 bases respectively, with 14 bases between them. CDR1 and CDR2 from the germline V gene are LNHDA and SQIVND (reference sequence). The CDR3 length is 12 residues. CDR3 loop: CASTGRGRGYTF. CDR3 sequence (DNA): TGTGCCAGTACCGGACGTGGGCGAGGCTACACCTTC.

The V gene is TRBV28, the J gene TRBJ1-2, with D possibly being TRBD1 (6 bases). CDR1 is MDHEN and CDR2 is SYDVKM in the germline V gene. V lost 8 bases and J lost 5, with 27 bases in between. The CDR3 runs 17 residues. The CDR3 region is CASYTGLVGTGFYGYTF. DNA for the CDR3: TGTGCCAGCTATACAGGGTTAGTGGGGACCGGTTTTTATGGCTACACCTTC.